This T cell receptor beta chain was sequenced in a study of T cells in Graves' hyperthyroidism and ophthalmopathy. It was RNA transcripts that yielded the amplified TCR beta CDR3 regions. Primed by the HTBI set, a first-round RT-PCR was run on the TCR CDR3. TCRdb reanalysed the multiplex PCR reads using MiXCR and keeps one entry per CDR3 protein. The sample contains under 450,000 distinct CDR3 sequences, 15% to 19% of which appear only once. Patients counted as stable if ophthalmopathy did not develop within 18 months. Germline trimming cut 3 bases from V and 7 bases from J; bases unmatched to any gene: 1. The CDR3 contains 13 residues. This clonotype was counted many times.

The gene calls are TRBV12-3 or TRBV12-4 and TRBJ1-4, with TRBD1 identical over 8 bases. The sample taken for sequencing was blood. The clonotype was recovered from a woman aged 18 to 35 with Graves' hyperthyroidism. The CDR3 DNA follows: TGTGCCAGCAGTTTCGACAGGGGTGAAAAACTGTTTTTT. Protein product: CASSFDRGEKLFF.